This T cell receptor (beta chain) was obtained from a study of shared T cell receptors in the human thymus. TCRdb's table, derived via immunoSEQ multiplex PCR, lists solely in-frame clones and lacks some. Of about 660,000 clones in the sample, approximately 88% were seen once. CDR1 is LGHNT and CDR2 is FRNRAP in the germline V gene. V was trimmed by 7 bases and J by 3 bases, leaving 9 bases between them. The CDR3 contains 13 residues. This sample was shared with a second study, whose subject was human thymus T cells. That publication notes: Thymus tissue for the work was resected from patients undergoing corrective heart surgery. Thymic and blood repertoires seemed to show skewed V and J gene use.

Sequenced material: thymocytes. The V gene is TRBV12-5, the J gene TRBJ2-2, with D unclear. This TCR was sampled from a boy under three years old with a congenital heart defect. CDR3 protein: CASAPGDTGELFF. In nucleotides, the CDR3 is TGTGCTAGTGCCCCTGGAGACACCGGGGAGCTGTTTTTT.